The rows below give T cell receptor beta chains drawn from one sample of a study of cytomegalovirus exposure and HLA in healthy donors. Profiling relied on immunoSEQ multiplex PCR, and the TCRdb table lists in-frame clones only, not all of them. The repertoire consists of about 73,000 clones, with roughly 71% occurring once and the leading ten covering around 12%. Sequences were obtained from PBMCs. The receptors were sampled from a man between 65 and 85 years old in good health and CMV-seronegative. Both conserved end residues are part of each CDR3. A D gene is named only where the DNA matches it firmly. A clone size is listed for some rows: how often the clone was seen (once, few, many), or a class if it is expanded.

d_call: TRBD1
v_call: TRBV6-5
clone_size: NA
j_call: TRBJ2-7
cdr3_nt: TGTGCCAGCAGTTTCGCCACAGGGGACTACGAGCAGTACTTC
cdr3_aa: CASSFATGDYEQYF

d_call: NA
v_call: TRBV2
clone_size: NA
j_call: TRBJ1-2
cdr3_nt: TGTGCCAGCAGCCAAACAGACTATGGCTACACCTTC
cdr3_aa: CASSQTDYGYTF

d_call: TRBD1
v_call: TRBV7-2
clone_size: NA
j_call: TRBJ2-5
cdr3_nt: TGTGCCAGCAGACCCAAGACTGACAGGGGCGAGACCCAGTACTTC
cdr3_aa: CASRPKTDRGETQYF

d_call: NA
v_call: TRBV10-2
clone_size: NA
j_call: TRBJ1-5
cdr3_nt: TGCGCCAGCAGTGGGACAGATAGCAATCAGCCCCAGCATTTT
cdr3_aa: CASSGTDSNQPQHF

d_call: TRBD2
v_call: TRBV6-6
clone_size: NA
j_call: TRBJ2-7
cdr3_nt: TGTGCCAGCAGGGGGGGGGACTCCTACGAGCAGTACTTC
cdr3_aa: CASRGGDSYEQYF

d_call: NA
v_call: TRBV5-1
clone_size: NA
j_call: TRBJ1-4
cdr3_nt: TGCGCCAGCAGCTTGGAGTCGAGGCGGACTAATGAAAAACTGTTTTTT
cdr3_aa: CASSLESRRTNEKLFF

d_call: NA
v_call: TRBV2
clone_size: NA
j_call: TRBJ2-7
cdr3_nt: TGTGCCAGCAGTGAAGTCCGGCGGATTTACGAGCAGTACTTC
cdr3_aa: CASSEVRRIYEQYF

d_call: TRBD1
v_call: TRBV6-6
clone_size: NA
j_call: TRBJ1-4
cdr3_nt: TGTGCCAGCAGGCCACAGGGGGCTAATGAAAAACTGTTTTTT
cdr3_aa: CASRPQGANEKLFF

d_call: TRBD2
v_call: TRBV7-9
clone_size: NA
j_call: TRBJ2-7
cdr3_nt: TGTGCCAGCAGCCAAGGCGCGAGACTAGCAGCCGAGCAGTACTTC
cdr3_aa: CASSQGARLAAEQYF

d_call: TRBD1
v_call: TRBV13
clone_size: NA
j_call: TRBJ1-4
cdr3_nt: TGTGCCAGCAGTTTCAGGGGGAATGAAAAACTGTTTTTT
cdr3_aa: CASSFRGNEKLFF

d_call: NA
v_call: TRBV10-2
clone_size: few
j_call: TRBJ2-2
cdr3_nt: TGCGCCAGCAGTGAATCCTACACCGGGGAGCTGTTTTTT
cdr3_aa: CASSESYTGELFF

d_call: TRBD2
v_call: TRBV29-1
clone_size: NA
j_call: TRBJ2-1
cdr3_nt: TGCAGCGTTAGCGGGAGGGCCGGGAATGAGCAGTTCTTC
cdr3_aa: CSVSGRAGNEQFF

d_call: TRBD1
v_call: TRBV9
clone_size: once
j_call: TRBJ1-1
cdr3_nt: TGTGCCAGCAGCGTAGGGAGGGGGCTCGGGGAAGCTTTCTTT
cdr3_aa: CASSVGRGLGEAFF

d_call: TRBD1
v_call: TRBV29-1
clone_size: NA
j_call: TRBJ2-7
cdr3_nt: TGCAGCGCTGCACAGGGGGAGTCCTACGAGCAGTACTTC
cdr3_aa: CSAAQGESYEQYF

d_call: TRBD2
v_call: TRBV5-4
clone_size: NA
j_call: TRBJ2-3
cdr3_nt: TGTGCCAGCAGCTTGAGGGCGGGGGGGCCCACAGATACGCAGTATTTT
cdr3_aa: CASSLRAGGPTDTQYF

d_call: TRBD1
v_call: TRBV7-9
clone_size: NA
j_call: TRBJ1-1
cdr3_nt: TGTGCCAGCAGCTTAACAGGGGTGAACACTGAAGCTTTCTTT
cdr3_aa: CASSLTGVNTEAFF

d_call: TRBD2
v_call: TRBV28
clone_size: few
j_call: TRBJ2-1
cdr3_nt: TGTGCCAGCAGTTCGCCATTTTCTAGCGGAACCTACAATGAGCAGTTCTTC
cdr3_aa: CASSSPFSSGTYNEQFF

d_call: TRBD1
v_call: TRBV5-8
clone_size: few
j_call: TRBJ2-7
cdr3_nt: TGTGCCAGCAGGCAGGGGGACCCCTACGAGCAGTACTTC
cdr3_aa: CASRQGDPYEQYF

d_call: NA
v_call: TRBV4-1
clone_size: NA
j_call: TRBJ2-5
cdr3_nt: TGCGCCAGCAGCCTCACAAACCCAGAGACCCAGTACTTC
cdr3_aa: CASSLTNPETQYF

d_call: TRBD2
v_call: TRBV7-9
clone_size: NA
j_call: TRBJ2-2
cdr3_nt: TGTGCCAGCAGCTTACTAGCGGCGAACACCGGGGAGCTGTTTTTT
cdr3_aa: CASSLLAANTGELFF

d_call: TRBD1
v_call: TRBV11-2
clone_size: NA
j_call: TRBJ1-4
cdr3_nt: TGTGCCAGCAGCTTCCAGGGGGTAGGGGAAAAACTGTTTTTT
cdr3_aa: CASSFQGVGEKLFF

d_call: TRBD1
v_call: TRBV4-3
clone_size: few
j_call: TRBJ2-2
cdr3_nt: TGCGCCAGCAGCATTGGGACAGCGAACACCGGGGAGCTGTTTTTT
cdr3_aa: CASSIGTANTGELFF

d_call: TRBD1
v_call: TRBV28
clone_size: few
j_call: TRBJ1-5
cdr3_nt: TGTGCCAGCAGGCTACCGGGACAGGTTGATCAGCCCCAGCATTTT
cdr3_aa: CASRLPGQVDQPQHF

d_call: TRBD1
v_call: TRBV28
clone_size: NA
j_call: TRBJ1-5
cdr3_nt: TGTGCCAGCAGTCCCCGAGGAAACAGGGGGCGGCAGCCCCAGCATTTT
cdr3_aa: CASSPRGNRGRQPQHF

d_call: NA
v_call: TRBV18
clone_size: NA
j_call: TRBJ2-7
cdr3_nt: TGTGCCAGCTCACCACCATACACAGGGTCCGGGGAGCAGTACTTC
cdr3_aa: CASSPPYTGSGEQYF

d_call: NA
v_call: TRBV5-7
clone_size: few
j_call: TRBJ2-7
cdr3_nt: TGTGCCAGCAGCAACAGGGTCTACGAGCAGTACTTC
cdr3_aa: CASSNRVYEQYF

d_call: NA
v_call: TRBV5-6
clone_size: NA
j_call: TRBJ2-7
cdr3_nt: TGTGCCAGCAGTTTTTTCAAGCAGAAGGCGGCATACGAGCAGTACTTC
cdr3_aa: CASSFFKQKAAYEQYF

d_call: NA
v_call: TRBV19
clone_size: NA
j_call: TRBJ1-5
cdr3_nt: TGTGCCAGTAGTATAGTGGAGGGGATGAGGTCCAATCAGCCCCAGCATTTT
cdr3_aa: CASSIVEGMRSNQPQHF

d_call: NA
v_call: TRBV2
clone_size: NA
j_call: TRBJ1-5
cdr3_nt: TGTGCCAGCAGTGAGGTCAGCGGGGTCTATAGCAATCAGCCCCAGCATTTT
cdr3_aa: CASSEVSGVYSNQPQHF

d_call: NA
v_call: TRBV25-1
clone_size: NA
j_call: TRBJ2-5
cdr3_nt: TGTGCCAGCAGTTCTCTGGACGGACGGGGTCAAGAGACCCAGTACTTC
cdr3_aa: CASSSLDGRGQETQYF

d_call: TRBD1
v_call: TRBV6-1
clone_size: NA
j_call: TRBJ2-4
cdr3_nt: TGTGCCAGCAGTGAAAGGCCCTTGACAGGGCGAGTACTAGCCAAAAACATTCAGTACTTC
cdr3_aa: CASSERPLTGRVLAKNIQYF

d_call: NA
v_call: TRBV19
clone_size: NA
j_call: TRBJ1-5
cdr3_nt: TGTGCCAGTAGTGAAATAGGGGGTCAGCCCCAGCATTTT
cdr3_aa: CASSEIGGQPQHF

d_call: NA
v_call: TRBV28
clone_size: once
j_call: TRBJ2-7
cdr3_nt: TGTGCCAGCAGTTCCAATTACGAGCAGTACTTC
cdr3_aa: CASSSNYEQYF

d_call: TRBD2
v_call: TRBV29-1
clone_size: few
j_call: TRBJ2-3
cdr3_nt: TGCAGCGTTTGGACTAGCGGGGGCACAGATACGCAGTATTTT
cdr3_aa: CSVWTSGGTDTQYF

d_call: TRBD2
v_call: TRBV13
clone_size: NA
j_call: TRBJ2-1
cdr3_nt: TGTGCCAGCCTTGCGGGTCTAGCGGGAGGTAATTACAATGAGCAGTTCTTC
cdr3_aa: CASLAGLAGGNYNEQFF

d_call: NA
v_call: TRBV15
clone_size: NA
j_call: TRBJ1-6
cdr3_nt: TGTGCCACCAGCAGAGAGGCCAATTCACCCCTCCACTTT
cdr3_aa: CATSREANSPLHF

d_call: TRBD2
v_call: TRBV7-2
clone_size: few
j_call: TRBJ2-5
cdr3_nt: TGTGCCAGCAGCCCCCGACTAGCGGGGGAGGAGACCCAGTACTTC
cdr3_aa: CASSPRLAGEETQYF

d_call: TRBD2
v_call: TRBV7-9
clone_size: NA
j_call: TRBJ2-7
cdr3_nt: TGTGCCAGCAGCTTAGCACTAGCGGGAGTTCGCGAGCAGTACTTC
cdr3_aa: CASSLALAGVREQYF

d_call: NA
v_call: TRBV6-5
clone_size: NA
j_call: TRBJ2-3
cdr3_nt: TGTGCCAGCAGTTACACCGCGGGAAGTAGGGATACGCAGTATTTT
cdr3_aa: CASSYTAGSRDTQYF

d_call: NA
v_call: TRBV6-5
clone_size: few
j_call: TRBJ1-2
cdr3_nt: TGTGCCAGCAGTTACCTGGCAGCTAACTATGGCTACACCTTC
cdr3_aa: CASSYLAANYGYTF

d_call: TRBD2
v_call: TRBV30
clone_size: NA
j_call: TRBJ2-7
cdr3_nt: TGTGCCTGGCTCCAACCTGGGCGGGGGGTTCCCTACGAGCAGTACTTC
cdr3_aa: CAWLQPGRGVPYEQYF

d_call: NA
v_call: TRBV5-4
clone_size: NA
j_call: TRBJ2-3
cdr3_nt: TGTGCCAGCTCCCCACCTCCCGGACACAGCACAGATACGCAGTATTTT
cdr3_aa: CASSPPPGHSTDTQYF

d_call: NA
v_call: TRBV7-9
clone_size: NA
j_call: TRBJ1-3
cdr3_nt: TGTGCCAGCAGCCGGTCAGGGTCAGTTGGAAACACCATATATTTT
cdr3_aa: CASSRSGSVGNTIYF

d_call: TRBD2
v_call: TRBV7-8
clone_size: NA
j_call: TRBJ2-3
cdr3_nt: TGTGCCAGCAGCTTAATGGTTCTAGCGGGAGGCCTGTCAACAGATACGCAGTATTTT
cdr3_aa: CASSLMVLAGGLSTDTQYF

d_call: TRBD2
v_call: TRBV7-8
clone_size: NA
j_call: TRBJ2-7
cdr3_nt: TGTGCCAGCAGCTTATCAGGCGGGAGGGGCCACGAGCAGTACTTC
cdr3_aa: CASSLSGGRGHEQYF

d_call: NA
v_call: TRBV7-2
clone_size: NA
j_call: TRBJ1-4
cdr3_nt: TGTGCCAGCAGCAACGGCGGGGACCCTGAAAAACTGTTTTTT
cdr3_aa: CASSNGGDPEKLFF

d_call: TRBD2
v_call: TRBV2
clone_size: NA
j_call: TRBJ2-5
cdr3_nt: TGTGCCAGCAGTGATCCGGGGGGAACCCAGTACTTC
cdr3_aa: CASSDPGGTQYF

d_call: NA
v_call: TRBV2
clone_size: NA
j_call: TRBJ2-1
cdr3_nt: TGTGCCAGCAGGCCCCGACAGGAAATGGCCAATGAGCAGTTCTTC
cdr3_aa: CASRPRQEMANEQFF

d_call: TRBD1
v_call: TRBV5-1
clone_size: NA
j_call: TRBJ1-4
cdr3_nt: TGCGCCAGCAGCCAGGGACAGGGGGCTGAAAAACTGTTTTTT
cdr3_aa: CASSQGQGAEKLFF

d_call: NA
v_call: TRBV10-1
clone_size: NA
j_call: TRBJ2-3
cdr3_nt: TGCGCCAGCAGCGTGAGAGGCACAGATACGCAGTATTTT
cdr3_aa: CASSVRGTDTQYF

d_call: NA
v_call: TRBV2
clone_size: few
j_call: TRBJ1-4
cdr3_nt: TGTGCCAGCAAGAACAGGATAAATGAAAAACTGTTTTTT
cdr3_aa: CASKNRINEKLFF

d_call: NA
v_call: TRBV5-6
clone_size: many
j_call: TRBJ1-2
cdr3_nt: TGTGCCAGCAGCCTGGAAAGGGGCGTTGTCTATGGCTACACCTTC
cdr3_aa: CASSLERGVVYGYTF

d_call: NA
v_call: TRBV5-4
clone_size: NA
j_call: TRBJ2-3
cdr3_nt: TGTGCCAGCAGCTTGGTTTCCAGGAGGGGAGATACGCAGTATTTT
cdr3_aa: CASSLVSRRGDTQYF

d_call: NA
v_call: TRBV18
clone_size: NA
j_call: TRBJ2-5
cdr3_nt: TGTGCCAGCTCACCACTCGTGGGGGCAGGGGAGACCCAGTACTTC
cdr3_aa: CASSPLVGAGETQYF

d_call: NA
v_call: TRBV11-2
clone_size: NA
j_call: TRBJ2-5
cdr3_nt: TGTGCCAGCAGGCCGAGGGGGGGAGCCCAAGAGACCCAGTACTTC
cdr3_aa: CASRPRGGAQETQYF

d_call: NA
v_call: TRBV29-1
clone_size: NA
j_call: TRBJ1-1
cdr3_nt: TGCAGCGTTGATCTGGGGGGCACTGAAGCTTTCTTT
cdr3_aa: CSVDLGGTEAFF

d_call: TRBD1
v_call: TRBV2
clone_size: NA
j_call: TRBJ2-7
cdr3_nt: TGTGCCAGCAGGGTCGACAGGGGCCCCTCCTACGAGCAGTACTTC
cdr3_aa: CASRVDRGPSYEQYF

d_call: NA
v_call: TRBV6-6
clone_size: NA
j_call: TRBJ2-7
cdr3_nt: TGTGCCAGCACCTCTACCCGAGACAGCAGCTACGAGCAGTACTTC
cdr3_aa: CASTSTRDSSYEQYF

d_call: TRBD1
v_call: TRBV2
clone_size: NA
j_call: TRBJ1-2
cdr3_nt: TGTGCCAGCAGACAAATTGACAACAGGGGTGGTGGCTACACCTTC
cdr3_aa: CASRQIDNRGGGYTF